The rows below give T cell receptor beta chains drawn from one sample of a study of post-analysis software for immune sequencing data. From the PCR reads, TCRdb called clonotypes with MiXCR, one entry per CDR3 protein. The sample holds about 760,000 distinct CDR3 sequences; 25% to 30% are singletons and the top ten take 0.56%. Sequenced input: blood. The receptors stem from a girl between 5 and 17 years old with multiple sclerosis. CDR3s include the opening cysteine and the closing phenylalanine or tryptophan. D genes are given only for firm matches. Expanded clones are given a class, and other clones once, few, many or no size at all.

CDR3nt: TGTGCCAGCAGCTTAGCGGATGGCCACGAGCAGTACTTC
CDR3aa: CASSLADGHEQYF
j_gene: TRBJ2-7
d_gene: .
len: 13
abundance: few
v_gene: TRBV7-9

CDR3nt: TGTGCCAGCAGCCCCGGGGCCAGGGCGAATCAGCCCCAGCATTTT
CDR3aa: CASSPGARANQPQHF
j_gene: TRBJ1-5
d_gene: .
len: 15
abundance: .
v_gene: TRBV3-1

CDR3nt: TGTGCCAGCAGACAGGAAAGCTCTGGGGCCAACGTCCTGACTTTC
CDR3aa: CASRQESSGANVLTF
j_gene: TRBJ2-6
d_gene: .
len: 15
abundance: .
v_gene: TRBV6-4

CDR3nt: TGTGCCAGCCTTGAAGATCGGGGCACCTACGAGCAGTACTTC
CDR3aa: CASLEDRGTYEQYF
j_gene: TRBJ2-7
d_gene: .
len: 14
abundance: .
v_gene: TRBV7-2

CDR3nt: TGTGCCAGCAGATATTACAGGGGCCATGGCTACACCTTC
CDR3aa: CASRYYRGHGYTF
j_gene: TRBJ1-2
d_gene: TRBD1
len: 13
abundance: .
v_gene: TRBV6-5

CDR3nt: TGTGCCAGCAGTCGACTAGCGGGAGCTGACAATGAGCAGTTCTTC
CDR3aa: CASSRLAGADNEQFF
j_gene: TRBJ2-1
d_gene: TRBD2
len: 15
abundance: .
v_gene: TRBV27

CDR3nt: TGTGCCAGCGGAAAGGGGGATACGCAGTATTTT
CDR3aa: CASGKGDTQYF
j_gene: TRBJ2-3
d_gene: .
len: 11
abundance: few
v_gene: TRBV6-5

CDR3nt: TGCAGCGGGGGACAGGATGGTGATACGCAGTATTTT
CDR3aa: CSGGQDGDTQYF
j_gene: TRBJ2-3
d_gene: TRBD1
len: 12
abundance: many
v_gene: TRBV29-1

CDR3nt: TGTGCCAGCAGTTTATCGAGGGCAGACTATGGCTACACCTTC
CDR3aa: CASSLSRADYGYTF
j_gene: TRBJ1-2
d_gene: .
len: 14
abundance: few
v_gene: TRBV27

CDR3nt: TGTGCCAGCAGTTACGGGACAGGGGACTTCATTATTTCCTACGAGCAGTACTTC
CDR3aa: CASSYGTGDFIISYEQYF
j_gene: TRBJ2-7
d_gene: TRBD1
len: 18
abundance: few
v_gene: TRBV6-2/TRBV6-3

CDR3nt: TGTGCCAGCAGCACACATGGACTAGCGGGAGGGCTACAAGAGACCCAGTACTTC
CDR3aa: CASSTHGLAGGLQETQYF
j_gene: TRBJ2-5
d_gene: TRBD2
len: 18
abundance: .
v_gene: TRBV7-2

CDR3nt: TGTGCCAGCAGCGTAGGTCACGGGAGCGTCACCTACGAGCAGTACTTC
CDR3aa: CASSVGHGSVTYEQYF
j_gene: TRBJ2-7
d_gene: .
len: 16
abundance: .
v_gene: TRBV9

CDR3nt: TGTGCCAGCAGCTCACTACCTGAGCAGTTCTTC
CDR3aa: CASSSLPEQFF
j_gene: TRBJ2-1
d_gene: .
len: 11
abundance: many
v_gene: TRBV7-2

CDR3nt: TGCGCCAGCAGCCCGCGTGCGGGGCTGTACGAGCAGTACTTC
CDR3aa: CASSPRAGLYEQYF
j_gene: TRBJ2-7
d_gene: .
len: 14
abundance: once
v_gene: TRBV4-1

CDR3nt: TGCAGTGCTTTCGACCCCTGGCGGGAGGGTGCAGATACGCAGTATTTT
CDR3aa: CSAFDPWREGADTQYF
j_gene: TRBJ2-3
d_gene: TRBD2
len: 16
abundance: .
v_gene: TRBV20-1

CDR3nt: TGTGCCAGCAGCCCCCTACCAGGTGGCCACACCTTC
CDR3aa: CASSPLPGGHTF
j_gene: TRBJ1-2
d_gene: .
len: 12
abundance: .
v_gene: TRBV5-8

CDR3nt: TGTGCCACCAGCACTAAAAGGGCCTCTGTGCGGGAGAGCTCCTACAATGAGCAGTTCTTC
CDR3aa: CATSTKRASVRESSYNEQFF
j_gene: TRBJ2-1
d_gene: TRBD2
len: 20
abundance: .
v_gene: TRBV15

CDR3nt: TGTGCCAGCTCACTACTTGTCTCGGGACAGGGCTCTGGGGCCAACGTCCTGACTTTC
CDR3aa: CASSLLVSGQGSGANVLTF
j_gene: TRBJ2-6
d_gene: TRBD1
len: 19
abundance: .
v_gene: TRBV18

CDR3nt: TGTGCCAGCAGTCCGGACAGGGGGTTCTACAATGAGCAGTTCTTC
CDR3aa: CASSPDRGFYNEQFF
j_gene: TRBJ2-1
d_gene: TRBD1
len: 15
abundance: .
v_gene: TRBV6-1

CDR3nt: TGTGCCAGCAGTTACCTGGGTCTAGCGGGCGCCGAGCAGTACTTC
CDR3aa: CASSYLGLAGAEQYF
j_gene: TRBJ2-7
d_gene: TRBD2
len: 15
abundance: .
v_gene: TRBV6-2/TRBV6-3

CDR3nt: TGCAGCGTTGTCTTAGCGGGAGTCGAGCAGTACTTC
CDR3aa: CSVVLAGVEQYF
j_gene: TRBJ2-7
d_gene: TRBD2
len: 12
abundance: many
v_gene: TRBV29-1

CDR3nt: TGCAGCGTTGATTCCAGTAGCGGGGGATACAATGAGCAGTTCTTC
CDR3aa: CSVDSSSGGYNEQFF
j_gene: TRBJ2-1
d_gene: TRBD2
len: 15
abundance: .
v_gene: TRBV29-1

CDR3nt: TGCGCCAGCAGCCAAGGATCGGGACTAGCTATCAATGAGCAGTTCTTC
CDR3aa: CASSQGSGLAINEQFF
j_gene: TRBJ2-1
d_gene: TRBD2
len: 16
abundance: few
v_gene: TRBV4-3

CDR3nt: TGTGCCAGCAGTTTGCCGGGACAGGGGGCGGGAAACACCATATATTTT
CDR3aa: CASSLPGQGAGNTIYF
j_gene: TRBJ1-3
d_gene: TRBD1
len: 16
abundance: .
v_gene: TRBV28

CDR3nt: TGCAGCGTTGAAAGACTAGCGGAGCTCTACAATGAGCAGTTCTTC
CDR3aa: CSVERLAELYNEQFF
j_gene: TRBJ2-1
d_gene: TRBD2
len: 15
abundance: few
v_gene: TRBV29-1

CDR3nt: TGTGCCAGCAGTACAGGGGGTAGTGAAGCTTTCTTT
CDR3aa: CASSTGGSEAFF
j_gene: TRBJ1-1
d_gene: TRBD1
len: 12
abundance: .
v_gene: TRBV25-1

CDR3nt: TGCAGTGCTAGACCACCGACAGGGGGTGAGTACTTC
CDR3aa: CSARPPTGGEYF
j_gene: TRBJ2-5
d_gene: TRBD1
len: 12
abundance: .
v_gene: TRBV20-1

CDR3nt: TGTGCCAGCAGGCGAGACAGGGCAGATACGCAGTATTTT
CDR3aa: CASRRDRADTQYF
j_gene: TRBJ2-3
d_gene: TRBD1
len: 13
abundance: .
v_gene: TRBV28

CDR3nt: TGTGCCAGCAGCTTCGGAATCGGGCAGCCCCAGCATTTT
CDR3aa: CASSFGIGQPQHF
j_gene: TRBJ1-5
d_gene: .
len: 13
abundance: .
v_gene: TRBV6-6

CDR3nt: TGCGCCAGCAGCTTGGGTGACAAGGGTGGCGCAGATACGCAGTATTTT
CDR3aa: CASSLGDKGGADTQYF
j_gene: TRBJ2-3
d_gene: .
len: 16
abundance: .
v_gene: TRBV5-1

CDR3nt: TGCAGCGTTGGCGGGGATCTTGGGGAGACCCAGTACTTC
CDR3aa: CSVGGDLGETQYF
j_gene: TRBJ2-5
d_gene: .
len: 13
abundance: few
v_gene: TRBV29-1

CDR3nt: TGCAGTGCTACGGCTTTCCAGGGGTCTTATCAGCCCCAGCATTTT
CDR3aa: CSATAFQGSYQPQHF
j_gene: TRBJ1-5
d_gene: .
len: 15
abundance: .
v_gene: TRBV20-1